Reported below is one TCR beta chain. What it binds is not known. This may be a read error, as it is one base from a much larger clone. In germline, CDR1 is SEHNR, CDR2 FQNEAQ (reference sequence). CDR3 length: 15 residues. The J segment lost 6 bases and the V segment lost 5 bases, leaving 12 bases of the junction unmatched. No ophthalmopathy progression within 18 months constituted stable Graves' hyperthyroidism. Using RNA transcripts as the source, TCR beta CDR3 regions were amplified. The TCR CDR3 first-round RT-PCR relied on the HTBI primer set. TCRdb used MiXCR to reprocess the multiplex PCR reads, holding one entry per CDR3 protein. The sample holds roughly 700,000 distinct CDR3 sequences, just over 35% seen once. The sample originates from a study of T cells in Graves' hyperthyroidism and ophthalmopathy. Findings of the study overall: Through a model of 13 V-J features, ophthalmopathy was separated from stable hyperthyroidism.

This clonotype originated in a woman aged 40 to 49 with Graves' hyperthyroidism. Material for sequencing was blood. The chain employs TRBV7-9 and TRBJ1-2, with 7 bases aligning to TRBD1. CDR3 coding DNA: TGTGCCAGCAGCGTAGATTCAAGGGGGCTGAATGGCTACACCTTC. Residues: CASSVDSRGLNGYTF.